This T cell receptor beta chain was retrieved from a study of blood T cell repertoires in COVID-19. Generated by immunoSEQ multiplex PCR, the TCRdb table keeps only in-frame clones and is missing some. The table lists 200,000 to 300,000 clones, more than 75% of them singletons. V shed 6 bases and J 7 bases; nucleotides not matched to a gene: 7. There are 13 residues in the CDR3. CDR1 ENHRY and CDR2 SYGVKD come from the germline V gene. Participants had their cohort set by participant-reported clinical history. Sequenced sample: PBMCs or T cells enriched from blood (not recorded which). The receptor was derived from a woman aged 45-65 years who had recovered from COVID-19. This chain connects TRBV10-3 to TRBJ1-2, with 8 positions matching TRBD1. Here the CDR3 DNA reads TGTGCCATCAGCCCGACAGGGGCTAGTGGCTACACCTTC. As protein: CAISPTGASGYTF.